Here is one T cell receptor (beta chain) with its context. This specimen comes from a study of Ad26.COV2.S vaccination and SARS-CoV-2 variants. The treatment was: approximately 18 received Ad26.COV2.S at low or high dose, single or two shots; roughly 5 received placebo; per-sample allocation not given. Specimen acquisition occurred on day 63 following the initial vaccine or placebo injection. The V segment lost 0 bases and the J segment 2 bases; nucleotides outside the gene matches: 3. The CDR3 loop spans 15 amino acids. CDR1 is SEHNR and CDR2 is FQNEAQ in the germline V gene (reference sequence). Clones were sequenced by immunoSEQ multiplex PCR, and TCRdb holds only the in-frame ones, with some missing. The repertoire has approximately 300,000 clones, just over 85% of them found once; the top ten carry approximately 1.9%.

The source material was peripheral blood, sampled in a trial of Ad26.COV2.S vaccine versus placebo. The chain combines TRBV7-9 with TRBJ2-7, with 8 bases fitting TRBD1. This clonotype was obtained from a person aged 18 to 59 who received the Ad26.COV2.S COVID-19 vaccine or a placebo. The CDR3 region is CASSLAGTGPYEQYF. The DNA of the CDR3 is TGTGCCAGCAGCTTAGCGGGGACAGGCCCCTACGAGCAGTACTTC.